The text below deals with one TCR beta chain. Its antigen is not yet known. Base quality data are lacking; no much larger clone is found one base away. This sample was taken from a study of control samples from healthy donors and cancer patients (dated by TCRdb to 2019 to 2021). The library was obtained by the immunoSEQ multiplex PCR assay. TCRdb holds this immuneACCESS table with in-frame rearrangements only. Some clones are missing; in checked studies, unresolved V genes explain under half, and the rest has no known cause. The sample has fewer than 200,000 clones on record, about 91% of them singletons. Jointly, the top ten make up approximately 4.9% of the sample. The TCR was taken from a woman aged 25-40 years in good health. The sequencing sample was made of blood.

The nucleotide sequence reads as follows: TGTGCCAGCAGCTTTGGCAGGGGGACTTTTAACTATGGCTACACCTTC. Protein translation: CASSFGRGTFNYGYTF. The chain links TRBV11-2 with TRBJ1-2, and 7 bases in between align with TRBD1. The germline V gene gives CDR1 as SGHAT and CDR2 as FQNNGV. Here V drops 3 bases and J drops 1 base, and the junction holds 8 bases not matched to any gene. The CDR3 has 16 amino acids, counting the end cysteine and phenylalanine. CDR3 DNA is the only sequence kept; it has 48 bases, read in frame from the first base.